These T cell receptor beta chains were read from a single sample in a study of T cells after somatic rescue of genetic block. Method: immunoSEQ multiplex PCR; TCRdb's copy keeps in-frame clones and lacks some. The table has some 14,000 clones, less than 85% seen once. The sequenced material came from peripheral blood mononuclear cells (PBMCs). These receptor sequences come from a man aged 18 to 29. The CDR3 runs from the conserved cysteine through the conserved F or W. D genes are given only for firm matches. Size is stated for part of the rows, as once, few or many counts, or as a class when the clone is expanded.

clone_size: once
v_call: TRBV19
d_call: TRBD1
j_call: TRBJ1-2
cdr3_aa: CASSATGAVYGYTF
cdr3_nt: TGTGCCAGTAGTGCCACAGGGGCGGTCTATGGCTACACCTTC

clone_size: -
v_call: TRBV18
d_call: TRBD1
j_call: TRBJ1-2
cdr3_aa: CASSPPRDSVYGYTF
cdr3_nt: TGTGCCAGCTCACCGCCCCGGGACAGCGTCTATGGCTACACCTTC

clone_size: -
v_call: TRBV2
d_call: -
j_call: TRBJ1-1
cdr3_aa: CASSEALRGRTEAFF
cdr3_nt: TGTGCCAGCAGTGAAGCGCTTCGAGGGCGGACTGAAGCTTTCTTT

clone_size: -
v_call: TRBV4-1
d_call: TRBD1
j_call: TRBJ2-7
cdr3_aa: CASSQRMGQGASSYEQYF
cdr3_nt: TGCGCCAGCAGCCAGAGGATGGGTCAGGGGGCATCATCCTACGAGCAGTACTTC

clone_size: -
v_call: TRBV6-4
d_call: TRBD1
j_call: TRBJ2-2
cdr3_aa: CASSVTGVAGELFF
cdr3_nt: TGTGCCAGCAGTGTGACAGGGGTGGCCGGGGAGCTGTTTTTT

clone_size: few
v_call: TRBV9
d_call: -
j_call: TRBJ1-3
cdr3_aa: CASSVGPGAIYF
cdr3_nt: TGTGCCAGCAGCGTAGGGCCGGGTGCCATATATTTT

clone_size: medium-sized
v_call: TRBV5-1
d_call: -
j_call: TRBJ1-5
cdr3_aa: CASSPQMDSNQPQHF
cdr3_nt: TGCGCCAGCAGCCCTCAGATGGATAGCAATCAGCCCCAGCATTTT

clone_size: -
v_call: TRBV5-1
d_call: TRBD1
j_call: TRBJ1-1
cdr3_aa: CASILWTGTKTEAFF
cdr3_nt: TGCGCCAGCATCCTTTGGACAGGGACAAAGACTGAAGCTTTCTTT

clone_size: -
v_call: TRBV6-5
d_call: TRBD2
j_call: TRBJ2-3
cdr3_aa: CASSPAGDRSDTQYF
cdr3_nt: TGTGCCAGCAGTCCTGCGGGGGATAGGTCAGATACGCAGTATTTT

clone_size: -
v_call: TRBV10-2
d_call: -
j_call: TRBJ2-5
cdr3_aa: CASSDPYETQYF
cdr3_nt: TGCGCCAGCAGTGACCCATATGAGACCCAGTACTTC

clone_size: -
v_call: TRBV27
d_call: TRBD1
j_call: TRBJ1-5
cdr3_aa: CASSLSTGGSYNQPQHF
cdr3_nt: TGTGCCAGCAGTTTATCGACAGGGGGCAGCTACAATCAGCCCCAGCATTTT

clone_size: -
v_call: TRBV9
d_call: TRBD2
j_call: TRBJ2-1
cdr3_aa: CASSVGGSTNEQFF
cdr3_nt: TGTGCCAGCAGCGTAGGCGGGAGTACCAATGAGCAGTTCTTC

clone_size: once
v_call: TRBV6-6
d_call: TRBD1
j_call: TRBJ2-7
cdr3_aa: CASSYGQGAYEQYF
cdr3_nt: TGTGCCAGCAGTTACGGCCAGGGGGCCTACGAGCAGTACTTC

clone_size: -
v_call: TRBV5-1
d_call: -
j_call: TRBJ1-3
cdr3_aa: CASSQGVPNTIYF
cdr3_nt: TGCGCCAGCAGCCAAGGGGTTCCGAACACCATATATTTT

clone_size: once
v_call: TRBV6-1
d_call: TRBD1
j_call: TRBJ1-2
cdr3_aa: CASSTGGHGYTF
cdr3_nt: TGTGCCAGCAGTACAGGGGGACATGGCTACACCTTC

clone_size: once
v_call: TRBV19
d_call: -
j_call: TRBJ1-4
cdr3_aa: CASSLQGNTNEKLFF
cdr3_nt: TGTGCCAGTAGTCTACAGGGTAATACTAATGAAAAACTGTTTTTT

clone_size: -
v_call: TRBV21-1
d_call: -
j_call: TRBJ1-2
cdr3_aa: CATDRTGRIDGYTF
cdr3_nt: TGTGCCACCGACAGGACAGGGAGGATCGATGGCTACACCTTC

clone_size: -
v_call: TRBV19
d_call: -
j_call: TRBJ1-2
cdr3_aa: CASSIGQGSYGYTF
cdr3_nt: TGTGCCAGTAGTATCGGTCAGGGTTCCTATGGCTACACCTTC